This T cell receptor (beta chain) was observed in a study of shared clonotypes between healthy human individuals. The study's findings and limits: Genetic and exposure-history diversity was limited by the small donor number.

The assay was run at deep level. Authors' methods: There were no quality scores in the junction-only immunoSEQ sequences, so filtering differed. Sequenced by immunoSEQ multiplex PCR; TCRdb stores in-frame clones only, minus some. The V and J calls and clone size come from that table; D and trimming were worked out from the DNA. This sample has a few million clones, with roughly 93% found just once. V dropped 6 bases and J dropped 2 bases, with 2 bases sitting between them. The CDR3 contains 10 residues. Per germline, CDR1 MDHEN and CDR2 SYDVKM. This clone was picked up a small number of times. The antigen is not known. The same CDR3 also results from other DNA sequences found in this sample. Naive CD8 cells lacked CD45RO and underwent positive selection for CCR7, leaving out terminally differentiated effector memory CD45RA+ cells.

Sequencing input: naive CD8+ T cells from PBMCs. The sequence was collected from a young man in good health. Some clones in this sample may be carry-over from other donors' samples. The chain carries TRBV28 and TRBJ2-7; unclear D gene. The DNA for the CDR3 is TGTGCCAGCAGCACCTACGAGCAGTACTTC. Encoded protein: CASSTYEQYF.